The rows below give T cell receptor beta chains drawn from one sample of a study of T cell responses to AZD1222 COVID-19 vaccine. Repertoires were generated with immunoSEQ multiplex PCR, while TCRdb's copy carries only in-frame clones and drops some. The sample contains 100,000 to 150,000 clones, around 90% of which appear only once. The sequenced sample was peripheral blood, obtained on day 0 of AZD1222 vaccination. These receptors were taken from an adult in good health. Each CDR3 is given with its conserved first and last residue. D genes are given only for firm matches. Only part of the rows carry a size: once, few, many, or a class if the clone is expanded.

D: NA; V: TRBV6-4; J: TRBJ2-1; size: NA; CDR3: CASSDRTYNEQFF; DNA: TGTGCCAGCAGCGACAGGACATACAATGAGCAGTTCTTC
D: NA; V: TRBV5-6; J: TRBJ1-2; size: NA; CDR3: CASSLVRLVGLANYGYTF; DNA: TGTGCCAGCAGCTTGGTTAGGCTAGTGGGCCTGGCTAACTATGGCTACACCTTC
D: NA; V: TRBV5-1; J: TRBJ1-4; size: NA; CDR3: CASSSGKGGNEKLFF; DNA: TGCGCCAGCAGCTCCGGGAAGGGAGGTAATGAAAAACTGTTTTTT
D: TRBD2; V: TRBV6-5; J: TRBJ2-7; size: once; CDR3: CASSLGLAGGGEQYF; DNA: TGTGCCAGCAGCTTGGGACTAGCGGGAGGCGGCGAGCAGTACTTC
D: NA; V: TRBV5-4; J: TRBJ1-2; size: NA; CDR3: CASSQGQATNYGYTF; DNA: TGTGCCAGCAGCCAGGGGCAGGCGACGAACTATGGCTACACCTTC
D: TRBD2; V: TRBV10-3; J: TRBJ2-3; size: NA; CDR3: CAIMKGLAGTDTQYF; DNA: TGTGCCATCATGAAGGGCTTAGCGGGAACAGATACGCAGTATTTT
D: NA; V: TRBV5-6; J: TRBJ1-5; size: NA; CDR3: CASSLASGGWGNQPQHF; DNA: TGTGCCAGCAGCTTGGCCTCGGGAGGATGGGGAAATCAGCCCCAGCATTTT
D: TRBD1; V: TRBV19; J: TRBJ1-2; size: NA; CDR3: CASSAHRGGSYGYTF; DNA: TGTGCCAGTAGTGCCCACAGGGGGGGCAGCTATGGCTACACCTTC
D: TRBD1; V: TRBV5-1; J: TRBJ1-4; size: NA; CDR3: CASRGTGLDKLFF; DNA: TGCGCCAGCCGGGGGACAGGGCTCGACAAACTGTTTTTT
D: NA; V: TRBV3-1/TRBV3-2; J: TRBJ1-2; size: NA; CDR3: CASSQEIQGRRANNYGYTF; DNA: TGTGCCAGCAGCCAAGAGATTCAGGGGCGAAGGGCGAATAACTATGGCTACACCTTC
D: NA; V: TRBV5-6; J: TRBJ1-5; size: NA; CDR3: CASSFGGRGDQPQHF; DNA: TGTGCCAGCAGCTTCGGTGGCAGGGGCGATCAGCCCCAGCATTTT
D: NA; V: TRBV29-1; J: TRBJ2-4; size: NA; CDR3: CSVNIDHSQRDIQYF; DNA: TGCAGCGTAAACATCGACCATTCTCAGAGAGACATTCAGTACTTC
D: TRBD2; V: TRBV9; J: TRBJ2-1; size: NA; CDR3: CASSGPSGGAYNEQFF; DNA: TGTGCCAGCAGCGGACCTAGCGGGGGGGCGTACAATGAGCAGTTCTTC
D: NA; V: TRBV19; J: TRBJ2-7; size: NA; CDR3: CASSGPGPGEGQQYF; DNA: TGTGCCAGTAGTGGCCCGGGGCCAGGTGAAGGGCAGCAGTACTTC
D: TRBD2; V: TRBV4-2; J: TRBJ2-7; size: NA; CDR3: CASSQRGPGLAGGRNEQYF; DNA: TGTGCCAGCAGCCAAAGGGGACCGGGACTAGCGGGGGGCAGGAACGAGCAGTACTTC
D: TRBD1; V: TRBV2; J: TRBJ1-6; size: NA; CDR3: CASNSDRGDNSPLHF; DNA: TGTGCCAGCAACTCGGACAGGGGGGATAATTCACCCCTCCACTTT
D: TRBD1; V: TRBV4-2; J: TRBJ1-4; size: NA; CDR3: CASSLRPTDRATNEKLFF; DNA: TGTGCCAGCAGCCTACGACCAACCGACAGGGCGACTAATGAAAAACTGTTTTTT
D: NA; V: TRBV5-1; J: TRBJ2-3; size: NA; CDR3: CASSSGRPDTQYF; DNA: TGCGCCAGCAGTTCCGGTAGGCCAGATACGCAGTATTTT
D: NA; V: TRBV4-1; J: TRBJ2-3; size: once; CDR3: CASSLYSTDTQYF; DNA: TGCGCCAGCAGCCTGTACAGCACAGATACGCAGTATTTT
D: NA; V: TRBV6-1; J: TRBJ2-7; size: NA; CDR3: CASSEIDRRGEQYF; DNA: TGTGCCAGCAGTGAAATAGACCGGAGGGGGGAGCAGTACTTC
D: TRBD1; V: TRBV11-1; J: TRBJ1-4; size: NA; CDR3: CASSDDRAGEKLFF; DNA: TGTGCCAGCAGCGATGACAGGGCTGGAGAAAAACTGTTTTTT
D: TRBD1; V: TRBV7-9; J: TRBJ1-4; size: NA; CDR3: CASSPLGQGALKNEKLFF; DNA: TGTGCCAGCAGCCCGCTAGGGCAGGGGGCGCTTAAAAATGAAAAACTGTTTTTT
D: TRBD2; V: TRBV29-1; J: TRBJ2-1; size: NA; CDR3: CSVTGLAGALTEQFF; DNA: TGCAGCGTAACAGGACTAGCGGGGGCCCTGACTGAGCAGTTCTTC
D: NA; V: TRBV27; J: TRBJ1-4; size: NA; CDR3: CASSYWEGEKLFF; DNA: TGTGCCAGCAGCTACTGGGAGGGTGAAAAACTGTTTTTT
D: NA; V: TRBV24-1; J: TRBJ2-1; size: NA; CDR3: CATSDGRTGFSHNEQFF; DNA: TGTGCCACCAGTGATGGGAGGACGGGCTTTTCGCACAATGAGCAGTTCTTC
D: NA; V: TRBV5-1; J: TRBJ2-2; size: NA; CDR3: CASSFSGWDNTGELFF; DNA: TGCGCCAGCAGCTTTTCAGGGTGGGATAACACCGGGGAGCTGTTTTTT
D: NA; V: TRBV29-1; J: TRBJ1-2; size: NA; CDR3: CSVEGLDGEGYRYGYTF; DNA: TGCAGCGTTGAAGGTCTGGATGGAGAAGGGTACCGCTATGGCTACACCTTC
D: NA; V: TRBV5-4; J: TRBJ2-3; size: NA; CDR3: CASSPTKTGVTSTDTQYF; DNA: TGTGCCAGCAGCCCGACCAAGACCGGGGTAACTAGCACAGATACGCAGTATTTT
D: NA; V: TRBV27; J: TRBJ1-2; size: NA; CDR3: CASSPTRDNYGYTF; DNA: TGTGCCAGCAGTCCCACCCGGGACAACTATGGCTACACCTTC
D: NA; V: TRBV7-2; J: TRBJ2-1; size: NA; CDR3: CASRWVGRNEQFF; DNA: TGTGCCAGCCGCTGGGTAGGCAGGAATGAGCAGTTCTTC
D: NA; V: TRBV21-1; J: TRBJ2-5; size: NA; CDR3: CASSKGGGQALTLQETQYF; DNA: TGTGCCAGCAGCAAAGGGGGGGGACAGGCCCTAACCCTCCAAGAGACCCAGTACTTC
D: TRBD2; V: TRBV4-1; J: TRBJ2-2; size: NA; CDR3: CASSLQTSGSLYTGELFF; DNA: TGCGCCAGCAGCCTGCAGACTAGCGGGAGTCTCTACACCGGGGAGCTGTTTTTT
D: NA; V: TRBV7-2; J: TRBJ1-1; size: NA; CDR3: CASSPRQVNTEAFF; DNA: TGTGCCAGCAGCCCGCGGCAGGTGAACACTGAAGCTTTCTTT
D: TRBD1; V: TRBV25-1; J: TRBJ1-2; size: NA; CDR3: CASEDTSGTVYGYTF; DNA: TGTGCCAGCGAGGATACCTCGGGGACAGTCTATGGCTACACCTTC
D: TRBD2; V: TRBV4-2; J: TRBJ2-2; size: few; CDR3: CASSQSPGLVTGELFF; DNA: TGTGCCAGCAGCCAATCTCCGGGACTAGTCACCGGGGAGCTGTTTTTT
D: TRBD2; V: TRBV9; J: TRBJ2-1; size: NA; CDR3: CASSTSGGAYNEQFF; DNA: TGTGCCAGCAGCACCAGCGGGGGGGCGTACAATGAGCAGTTCTTC
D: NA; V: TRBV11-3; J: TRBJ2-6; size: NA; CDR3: CASSYRVAGANVLTF; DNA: TGTGCCAGCAGCTACAGGGTGGCTGGGGCCAACGTCCTGACTTTC
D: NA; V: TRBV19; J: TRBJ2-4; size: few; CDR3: CASSPGDVKNIQYF; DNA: TGTGCCAGTAGCCCAGGGGATGTCAAAAACATTCAGTACTTC
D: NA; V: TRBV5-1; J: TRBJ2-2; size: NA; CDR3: CASREDANTGELFF; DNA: TGCGCCAGCAGGGAGGATGCGAACACCGGGGAGCTGTTTTTT